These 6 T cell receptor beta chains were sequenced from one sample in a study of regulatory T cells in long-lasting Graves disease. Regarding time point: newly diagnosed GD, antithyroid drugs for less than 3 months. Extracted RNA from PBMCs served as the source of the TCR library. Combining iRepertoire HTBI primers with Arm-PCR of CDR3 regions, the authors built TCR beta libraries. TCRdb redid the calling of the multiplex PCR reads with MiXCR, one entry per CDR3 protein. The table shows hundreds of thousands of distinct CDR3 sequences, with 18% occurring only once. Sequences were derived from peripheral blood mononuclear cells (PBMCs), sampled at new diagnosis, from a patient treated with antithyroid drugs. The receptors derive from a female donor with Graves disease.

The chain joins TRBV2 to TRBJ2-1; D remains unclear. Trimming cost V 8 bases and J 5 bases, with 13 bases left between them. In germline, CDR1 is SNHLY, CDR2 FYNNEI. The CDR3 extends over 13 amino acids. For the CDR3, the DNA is TGTGCCAGCCACTTCCAACTCAACAATGAGCAGTTCTTC. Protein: CASHFQLNNEQFF.

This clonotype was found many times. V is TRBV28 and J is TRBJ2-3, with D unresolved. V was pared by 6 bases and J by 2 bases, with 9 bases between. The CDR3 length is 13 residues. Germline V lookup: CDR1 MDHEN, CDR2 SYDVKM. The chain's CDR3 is CASSRRITDTQYF. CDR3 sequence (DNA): TGTGCCAGCAGCCGCAGGATCACAGATACGCAGTATTTT.

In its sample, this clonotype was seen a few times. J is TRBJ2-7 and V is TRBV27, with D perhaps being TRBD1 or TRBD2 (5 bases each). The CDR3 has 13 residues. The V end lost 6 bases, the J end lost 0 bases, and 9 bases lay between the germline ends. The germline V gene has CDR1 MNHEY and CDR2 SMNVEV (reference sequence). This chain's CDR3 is CASRQDFSYEQYF. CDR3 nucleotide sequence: TGTGCCAGCAGACAGGACTTCTCCTACGAGCAGTACTTC.

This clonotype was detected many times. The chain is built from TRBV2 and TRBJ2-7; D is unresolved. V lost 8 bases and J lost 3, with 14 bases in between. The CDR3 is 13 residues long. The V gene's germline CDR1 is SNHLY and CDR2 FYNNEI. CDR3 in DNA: TGTGCCAGCTCACTGGCAGCTTACTACGAGCAGTACTTC. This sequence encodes CASSLAAYYEQYF. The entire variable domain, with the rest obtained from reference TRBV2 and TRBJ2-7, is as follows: EPEVTQTPSHQVTQMGQEVILRCVPISNHLYFYWYRQILGQKVEFLVSFYNNEISEKSEIFDDQFSVERPDGSNFTLKIRSTKLEDSAMYFCASSLAAYYEQYFGPGTRLTVT.

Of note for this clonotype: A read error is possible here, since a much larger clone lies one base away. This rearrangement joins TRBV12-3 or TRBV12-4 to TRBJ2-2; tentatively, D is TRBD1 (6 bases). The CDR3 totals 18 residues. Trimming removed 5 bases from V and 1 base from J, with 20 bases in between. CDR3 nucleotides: TGTGCCAGCAGTGAACCTGGACCAAGACAGGAGAACACCGGGGAGCTGTTTTTT. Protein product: CASSEPGPRQENTGELFF.

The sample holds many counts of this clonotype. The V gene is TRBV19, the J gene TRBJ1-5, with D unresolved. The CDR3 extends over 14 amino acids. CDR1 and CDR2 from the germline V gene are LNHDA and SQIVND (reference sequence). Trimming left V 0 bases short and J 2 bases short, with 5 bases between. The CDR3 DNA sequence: TGTGCCAGTAGTATAGATAACCGCAATCAGCCCCAGCATTTT. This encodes CASSIDNRNQPQHF.